The rows below give T cell receptor beta chains drawn from one sample of a study of cytomegalovirus exposure and HLA in healthy donors. Sequenced by immunoSEQ multiplex PCR; TCRdb stores in-frame clones only, minus some. The sample records 100,000 to 150,000 clones, roughly three quarters being singletons. The sequenced sample was PBMCs. The receptors here all came from a woman aged 55 to 70 in good health and CMV-seronegative. The CDR3 runs from the conserved cysteine through the conserved F or W. Fields, in order: clone size, D gene, J gene, V gene, CDR3 DNA, CDR3 protein. The D gene is left open where the match is weak. Not every row has a clone size; where given, it reads once, few, many or a size class.

- | TRBD1 | TRBJ1-5 | TRBV7-2 | TGTGCCAGCAGCTTGGGACAGGGGGCGAAATTTAAACAGCCCCAGCATTTT | CASSLGQGAKFKQPQHF
- | TRBD1 | TRBJ2-6 | TRBV5-6 | TGTGCCAGCACCCCGACAGGGGTATCTGGGGCCAACGTCCTGACTTTC | CASTPTGVSGANVLTF
- | - | TRBJ2-3 | TRBV7-9 | TGTTCCAGCAGCTTATCCTCCCATACGCAGTATTTT | CSSSLSSHTQYF
- | - | TRBJ1-4 | TRBV10-3 | TGTGCCATCAGTCCCGTCACTAATGAAAAACTGTTTTTT | CAISPVTNEKLFF
- | - | TRBJ2-6 | TRBV6-5 | TGTGCCAGCACCTACCGCGACTCTGGGGCCAACGTCCTGACTTTC | CASTYRDSGANVLTF
- | - | TRBJ2-2 | TRBV19 | TGTGCCAGTGGGACATTCACCGGGGAGCTGTTTTTT | CASGTFTGELFF
- | TRBD1 | TRBJ1-5 | TRBV28 | TGTGCCAGCAGTAGGACAGGGGGCCAGCCCCAGCATTTT | CASSRTGGQPQHF
- | TRBD1 | TRBJ2-5 | TRBV5-4 | TGTGCCAGCAGCTTCGGGCAGGGGGCCGAGACCCAGTACTTC | CASSFGQGAETQYF
- | - | TRBJ2-7 | TRBV11-2 | TGTGCCAGCAGCCGGCAGGGCCTTACCTACGAGCAGTACTTC | CASSRQGLTYEQYF
- | - | TRBJ2-3 | TRBV27 | TGTGCCAGCAGTTTACGGCCACCCGCGGAACTCCGCACAGATACGCAGTATTTT | CASSLRPPAELRTDTQYF
- | TRBD1 | TRBJ1-2 | TRBV27 | TGTGCCAGCAGTTTACTTTCAGGGGGGGGCTACACCTTC | CASSLLSGGGYTF
- | TRBD2 | TRBJ2-5 | TRBV6-5 | TGTGCCAGCAGTTACTCGCGGGGGGGAGGGGAGACCCAGTACTTC | CASSYSRGGGETQYF
- | - | TRBJ2-1 | TRBV5-1 | TGCGCCAGCAGCTTGGAGCCAGGGGTTGGGAATGAGCAGTTCTTC | CASSLEPGVGNEQFF
- | TRBD1 | TRBJ2-2 | TRBV5-1 | TGCGCCAGCAGCTTGAACGGACAGGGTGTCACCGGGGAGCTGTTTTTT | CASSLNGQGVTGELFF
- | TRBD1 | TRBJ2-5 | TRBV28 | TGTGCCAGCAGACCCGGACAGGTCGTAGGGGAGACCCAGTACTTC | CASRPGQVVGETQYF
- | TRBD2 | TRBJ2-2 | TRBV29-1 | TGCAGCGTTGCAGGGGGGGGGTTAGCGGGAGTAGGGACCGGGGAGCTGTTTTTT | CSVAGGGLAGVGTGELFF
once | TRBD1 | TRBJ2-7 | TRBV6-6 | TGTGCCAGCAGTCACGGACAGGGGAGCGAGCAGTACTTC | CASSHGQGSEQYF
- | - | TRBJ2-7 | TRBV25-1 | TGTGCCAGCAGTGCCCCAGTCCAACGGGGGTACGAGCAGTACTTC | CASSAPVQRGYEQYF
- | TRBD2 | TRBJ2-6 | TRBV28 | TGTGCCAGCAGTGGACTAGCGGGGAGGGGGGTATCTGGGGCCAACGTCCTGACTTTC | CASSGLAGRGVSGANVLTF
- | TRBD1 | TRBJ1-4 | TRBV30 | TGTGCCTGGCTGGGACAGTGGAATGAAAAACTGTTTTTT | CAWLGQWNEKLFF
- | - | TRBJ2-3 | TRBV28 | TGTGCCAGCCTCCCCCTAGCAGTGGGGGGGCCTGATACGCAGTATTTT | CASLPLAVGGPDTQYF
- | TRBD2 | TRBJ2-3 | TRBV7-9 | TGTGCCAGCAGCCAAGTTGGACTAGCGGGAGTAGATACGCAGTATTTT | CASSQVGLAGVDTQYF
- | - | TRBJ2-4 | TRBV6-1 | TGTGCCAGCAGTGAACAGGGCTTAGCCAAAAACATTCAGTACTTC | CASSEQGLAKNIQYF
- | TRBD1 | TRBJ2-7 | TRBV5-1 | TGCGCCAGCAGCCTACAGACAGGGACCTTTGACGAGCAGTACTTC | CASSLQTGTFDEQYF
- | - | TRBJ2-6 | TRBV2 | TGTGCCAGCAGTGTTGGCGGGGCTGGTGGGGCCAACGTCCTGACTTTC | CASSVGGAGGANVLTF
few | TRBD1 | TRBJ2-7 | TRBV10-3 | TGTGCCATCCTCAGGGGCGACAGGGGAGCCTCCTACGAGCAGTACTTC | CAILRGDRGASYEQYF
- | TRBD1 | TRBJ2-3 | TRBV5-1 | TGCGCCAGCAGCGTGAACAGGGGGCTTGGAGATACGCAGTATTTT | CASSVNRGLGDTQYF